This T cell receptor beta chain came from a study of T cell repertoires in cytomegalovirus infection. Whole-study results and caveats: HLA-C-restricted, CMV-specific TCR beta clonotypes were dominant ex vivo.

There are 13 residues in the CDR3. V was trimmed by 5 bases and J by 3 bases, leaving 11 bases between them. Germline V lookup: CDR1 SGHTA, CDR2 FQGNSA. TCRdb reanalysed the reads using MiXCR and keeps one entry per CDR3 protein. This repertoire shows about 310,000 distinct CDR3 sequences, 15% to 20% found once; its top ten account for about 12%. The sample holds many counts of this clonotype. Its target is unknown. The clonotype originates from a human donor in good health (CMV status not recorded). Some clones in this sample may be carry-over from other donors' samples. Material: PBMCs. The rearrangement uses TRBV7-2 and TRBJ2-7, with a possible D match to TRBD2 (5 bases). CDR3 sequence (DNA): TGTGCCAGCAGCCTTACCGCGGGCTACGAGCAGTACTTC. This encodes CASSLTAGYEQYF. Supplemented by reference TRBV7-2 and TRBJ2-7, the full variable domain reads GAGVSQSPSNKVTEKGKDVELRCDPISGHTALYWYRQSLGQGLEFLIYFQGNSAPDKSGLPSDRFSAERTGGSVSTLTIQRTQQEDSAVYLCASSLTAGYEQYFGPGTRLTVT.